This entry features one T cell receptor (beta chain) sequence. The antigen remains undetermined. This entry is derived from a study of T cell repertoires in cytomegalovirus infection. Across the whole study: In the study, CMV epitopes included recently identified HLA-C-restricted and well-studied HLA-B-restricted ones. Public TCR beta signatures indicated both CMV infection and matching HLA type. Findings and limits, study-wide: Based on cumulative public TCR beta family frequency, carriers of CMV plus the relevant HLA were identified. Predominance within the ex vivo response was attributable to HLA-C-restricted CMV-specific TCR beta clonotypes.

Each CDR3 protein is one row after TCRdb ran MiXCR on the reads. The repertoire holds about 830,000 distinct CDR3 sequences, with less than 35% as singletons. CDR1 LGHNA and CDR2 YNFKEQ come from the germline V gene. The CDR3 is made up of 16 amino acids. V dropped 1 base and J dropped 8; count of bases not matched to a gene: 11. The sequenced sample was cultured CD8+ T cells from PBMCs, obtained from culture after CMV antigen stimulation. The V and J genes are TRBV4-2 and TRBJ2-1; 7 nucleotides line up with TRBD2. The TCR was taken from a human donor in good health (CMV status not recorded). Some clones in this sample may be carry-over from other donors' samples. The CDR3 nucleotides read TGTGCCAGCAGCCAAGCCCCCAGCGGGGTGGTGGATGAGCAGTTCTTC. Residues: CASSQAPSGVVDEQFF.